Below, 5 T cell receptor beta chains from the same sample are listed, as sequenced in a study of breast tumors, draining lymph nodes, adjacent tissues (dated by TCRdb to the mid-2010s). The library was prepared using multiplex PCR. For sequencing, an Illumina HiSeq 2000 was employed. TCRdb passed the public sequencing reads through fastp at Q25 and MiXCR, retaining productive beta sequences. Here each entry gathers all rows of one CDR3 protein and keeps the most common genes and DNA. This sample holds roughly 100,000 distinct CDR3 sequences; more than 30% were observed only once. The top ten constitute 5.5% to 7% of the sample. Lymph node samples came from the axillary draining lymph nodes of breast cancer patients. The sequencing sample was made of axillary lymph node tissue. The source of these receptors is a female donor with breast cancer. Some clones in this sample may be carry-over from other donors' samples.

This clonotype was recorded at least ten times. This CDR3 is CASSSGLAGLYNEQFF. For the CDR3, the DNA is TGCGCCAGCAGCAGCGGACTAGCGGGACTTTACAATGAGCAGTTCTTC. This chain links TRBV4-3 with TRBJ2-1; TRBD2 agrees at 12 bases. The CDR3 consists of 16 residues. The germline V gene has CDR1 LGHNA and CDR2 YSLEER. Unmatched junction bases numbered 6, after V lost 5 bases and J lost 4 bases.

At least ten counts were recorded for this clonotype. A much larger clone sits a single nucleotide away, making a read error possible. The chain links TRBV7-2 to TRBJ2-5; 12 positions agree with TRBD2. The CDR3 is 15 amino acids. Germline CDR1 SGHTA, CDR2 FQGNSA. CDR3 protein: CASSWTSGVSETQHF. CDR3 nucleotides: TGTGCCAGCAGCTGGACTAGCGGGGTGTCTGAGACCCAGCACTTC.

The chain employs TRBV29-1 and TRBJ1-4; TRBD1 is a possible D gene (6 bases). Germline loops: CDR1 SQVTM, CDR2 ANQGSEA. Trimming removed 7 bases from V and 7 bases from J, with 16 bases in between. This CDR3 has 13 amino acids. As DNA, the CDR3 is TGCAGCGGGAACACAGGGTTGGGTGAAAAACTGTTTTTT. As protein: CSGNTGLGEKLFF.

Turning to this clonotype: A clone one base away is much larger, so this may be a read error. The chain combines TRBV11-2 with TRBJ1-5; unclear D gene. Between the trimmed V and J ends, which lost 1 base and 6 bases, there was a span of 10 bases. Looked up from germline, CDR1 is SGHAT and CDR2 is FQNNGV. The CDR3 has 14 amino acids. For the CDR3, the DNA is TGTGCCAGCAGCTTAGTAGGGCCCACTCAGCCCCAGCATTTT. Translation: CASSLVGPTQPQHF. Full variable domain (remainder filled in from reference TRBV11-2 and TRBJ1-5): EAGVAQSPRYKIIEKRQSVAFWCNPISGHATLYWYQQILGQGPKLLIQFQNNGVVDDSQLPKDRFSAERLKGVDSTLKIQPAKLEDSAVYLCASSLVGPTQPQHFGDGTRLSIL.

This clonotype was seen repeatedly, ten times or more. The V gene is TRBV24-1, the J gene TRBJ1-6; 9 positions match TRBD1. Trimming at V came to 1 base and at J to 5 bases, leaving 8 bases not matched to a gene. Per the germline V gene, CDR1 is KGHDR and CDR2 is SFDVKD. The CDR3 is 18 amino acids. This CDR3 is CATSDFIGDRVNNSPLHF. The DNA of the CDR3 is TGTGCCACCAGTGATTTCATAGGGGACAGGGTCAATAATTCACCCCTCCACTTT.